The following is a TCR beta chain sequence with its context. Its antigen remains unidentified. The input lacks base qualities; no much larger clone sits a single base away. The library was generated by 5' RACE. The listed sequencing device is Illumina HiSeq 2000. Template switching added a universal primer binding site, and the final cDNA carried a unique molecular identifier that allowed TCR cDNA molecules to be counted accurately. First-strand cDNA for TCR alpha and beta chains was synthesized from specific primers in the conserved constant-segment region. To control for contamination, each cDNA library was double barcoded with a SMART-Mk sample barcode plus Illumina barcodes. TruSeq adapter sequences, together with Illumina sample barcodes, were added in two successive PCR steps. The Illumina HiSeq platform was used with custom primers to sequence TCR alpha and beta cDNA libraries. Processing in the source paper ran as follows. MiGEC processed the raw reads to extract unique molecular identifiers, while MiXCR was used to determine the CDR3 positions. Recombination models were inferred per individual with the repgenHMM and IGoR tools using an EM algorithm. The tcR package in R was used for shared clonotype analysis, with sharing normalized by the product of cloneset sizes. Out-of-frame nonproductive sequences were analyzed to study raw recombination free of thymic and clonal selection effects. TCRdb ran its own pipeline on the public reads, namely fastp trimming at Q25 and MiXCR clone calling, and kept in-frame beta chains. Every CDR3 protein is listed once, alongside the most common genes and DNA of its rows. These V and J calls originate from TCRdb's pipeline instead of the authors' own analysis. Across this sample there are some 500,000 distinct CDR3 sequences, with approximately 10% seen only once. Jointly, the top ten make up roughly 3% of the sample.

Only healthy Caucasian donors were included. The twin cohort consisted of three pairs of female monozygotic twins, all aged about 18 to 29 years. Peripheral blood mononuclear cells were used as the source from which RNA for TCR libraries was isolated. This sample was taken from a study of identical twins (dated by TCRdb to between 2015 and 2016). Concerning the study at large: The study deep-sequenced TCR alpha and beta repertoires from monozygotic twins, unrelated adults of various ages and cord blood to test whether fetal clonotypes persist. Replicate twin experiments were performed at different times using different library preparation protocols to rule out contamination.

Study-level results and caveats: In monozygotic twins, out-of-frame TCR alpha sharing was systematically underestimated by recombination models, although the models agreed with sharing between unrelated individuals. Out-of-frame TCR alpha sequences shared between twins showed an excess of low generation-probability sequences compared with coincidental sharing between unrelated individuals. Because the same donors could not be followed over many years, the conclusions relied on cross-sectional statistical analysis. Fewer insertions were carried by abundant cord blood beta clonotypes, a similar but weaker trend appeared in young adult naive repertoires, and no such trend appeared in memory repertoires. Invariant T cells such as MAIT and iNKT could partly confound zero-insertion analyses, although diverse VJ usage argued against such confounding for most clonotypes. Excess twin sharing in beta out-of-frame sequences was weaker because fewer shared sequences lowered the signal-to-noise ratio.

The CDR3 spans 14 residues, from the cysteine through the phenylalanine. Of the read, only the CDR3 DNA is kept; its 42 bases are in frame from base 1. CDR1 and CDR2 are drawn from the germline V gene: MNHNS, SASEGT. At the junction V is shortened by 2 bases and J by 4 bases, with 10 bases in between. This sample also appeared in a second study, on yellow fever vaccine responses in identical twins. As the second paper documents: According to the authors, the vaccine-induced T cell response in identical twins seemed to be partly convergent and partly specific to each individual. In the study, vaccine-responding T cell clones were precisely tracked in identical twins.

This sequence originates from a woman younger than 30 in good health. The chain employs TRBV6-1 and TRBJ2-3; the D gene lacks a confident call. The sample taken for sequencing was PBMCs. Here is the DNA: TGTGCCAGCAGTGAACCGATCCGGGCAGATACGCAGTATTTT. Its coded protein is CASSEPIRADTQYF.